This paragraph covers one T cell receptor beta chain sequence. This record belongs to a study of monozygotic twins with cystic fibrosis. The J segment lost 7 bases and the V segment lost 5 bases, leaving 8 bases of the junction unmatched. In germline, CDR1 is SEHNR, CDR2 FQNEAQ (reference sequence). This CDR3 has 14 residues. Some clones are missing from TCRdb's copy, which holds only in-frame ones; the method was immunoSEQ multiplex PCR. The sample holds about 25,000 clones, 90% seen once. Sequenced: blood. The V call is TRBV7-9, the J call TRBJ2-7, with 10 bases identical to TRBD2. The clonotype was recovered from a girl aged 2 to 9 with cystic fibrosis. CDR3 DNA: TGTGCCAGCAGCCTGAGCGGGGGGGCGAGTGAGCAGTACTTC. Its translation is CASSLSGGASEQYF.